This T cell receptor beta chain was captured by sequencing in a study of T cell responses to AZD1222 COVID-19 vaccine. Libraries were prepared by immunoSEQ multiplex PCR; TCRdb keeps only in-frame clonotypes and omits some of them. This sample has 80,000 or so clones, with roughly 85% found just once. Germline V gene data show CDR1 as MDHEN and CDR2 as SYDVKM. The CDR3 covers 16 residues. V lost 5 bases and J 5 bases, leaving 18 bases between the germline ends. Sequencing used peripheral blood, obtained on day 0 of AZD1222 vaccination. The chain recombines TRBV28 with TRBJ2-2, with D unresolved. This TCR was sampled from an adult in good health. The DNA for the CDR3 is TGTGCCAGCAGTCTACCCGGGTCCCCCGGTACCGGGGAGCTGTTTTTT. The encoded protein is CASSLPGSPGTGELFF.